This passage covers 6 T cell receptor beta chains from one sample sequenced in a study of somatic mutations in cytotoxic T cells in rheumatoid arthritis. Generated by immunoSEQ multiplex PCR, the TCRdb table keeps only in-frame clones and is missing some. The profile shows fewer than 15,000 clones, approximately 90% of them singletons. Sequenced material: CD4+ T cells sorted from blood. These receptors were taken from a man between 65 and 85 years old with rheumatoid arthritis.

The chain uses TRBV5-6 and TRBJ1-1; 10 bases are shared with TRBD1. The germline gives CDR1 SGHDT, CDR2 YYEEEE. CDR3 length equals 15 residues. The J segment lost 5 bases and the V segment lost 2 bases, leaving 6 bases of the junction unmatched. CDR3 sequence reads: CASSLGDRGFTEAFF. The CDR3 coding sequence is TGTGCCAGCAGCTTAGGGGACAGGGGTTTTACTGAAGCTTTCTTT.

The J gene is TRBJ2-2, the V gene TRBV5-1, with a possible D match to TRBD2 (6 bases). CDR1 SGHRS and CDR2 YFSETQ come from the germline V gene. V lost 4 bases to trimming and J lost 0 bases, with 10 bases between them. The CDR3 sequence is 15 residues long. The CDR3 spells CASSLLASNTGELFF. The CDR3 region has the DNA TGCGCCAGCAGCCTTCTAGCGTCGAACACCGGGGAGCTGTTTTTT.

The CDR3 DNA reads TGTGCCAGCATAGAGGCCCTGAACACTGAAGCTTTCTTT. Its protein product is CASIEALNTEAFF. V usage is TRBV6-1 and J usage is TRBJ1-1; D call uncertain. CDR1 is MNHNS and CDR2 is SASEGT in the germline V gene. The CDR3 is 13 amino acids. The V end was cut by 7 bases, the J end by 0 bases, with 9 bases between.

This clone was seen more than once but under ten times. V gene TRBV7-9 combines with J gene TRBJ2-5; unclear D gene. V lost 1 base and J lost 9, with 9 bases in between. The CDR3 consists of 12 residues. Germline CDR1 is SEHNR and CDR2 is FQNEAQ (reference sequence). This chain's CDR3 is CASSLGDAAQYF. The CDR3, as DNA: TGTGCCAGCAGCTTAGGAGACGCGGCCCAGTACTTC.

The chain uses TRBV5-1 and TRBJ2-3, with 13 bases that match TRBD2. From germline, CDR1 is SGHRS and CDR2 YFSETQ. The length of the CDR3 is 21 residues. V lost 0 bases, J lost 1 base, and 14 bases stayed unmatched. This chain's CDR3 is CASSLVPQLAGGPGGTDTQYF. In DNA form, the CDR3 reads TGCGCCAGCAGCTTGGTACCCCAACTAGCGGGAGGGCCGGGGGGCACAGATACGCAGTATTTT.

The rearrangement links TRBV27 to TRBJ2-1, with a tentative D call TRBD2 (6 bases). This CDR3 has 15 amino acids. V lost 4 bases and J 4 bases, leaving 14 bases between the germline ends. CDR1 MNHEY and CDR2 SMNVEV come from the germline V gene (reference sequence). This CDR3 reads CASSWYSGAYNEQFF. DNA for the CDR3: TGTGCCAGCAGTTGGTATAGCGGTGCGTACAATGAGCAGTTCTTC.